Listed below are T cell receptor beta chains from one sample, sequenced in a study of T cell repertoires in cytomegalovirus infection. MiXCR was run by TCRdb on the reads, yielding one entry per CDR3 protein. The sample shows more than 150,000 distinct CDR3 sequences, roughly a fifth of them seen only once. Sequenced material: PBMCs. The receptors were gathered from a human donor in good health (CMV status not recorded). Some clones in this sample may be carry-over from other donors' samples. Both conserved end residues are part of each CDR3. D genes are given only for firm matches. Size values are once, few and many counts, or a class for expanded clones, and some rows have none.

V: TRBV6-1
D: TRBD2
J: TRBJ2-2
size: many
CDR3: CASRDLGGARTGELFF
DNA: TGTGCCAGCAGGGACCTGGGAGGGGCGCGGACCGGGGAGCTGTTTTTT

V: TRBV12-3/TRBV12-4
D: -
J: TRBJ2-1
size: many
CDR3: CASSLVGRNEQFF
DNA: TGTGCCAGCAGTTTAGTGGGGAGGAATGAGCAGTTCTTC

V: TRBV28
D: -
J: TRBJ2-4
size: -
CDR3: CANSFPRLDESIQYF
DNA: TGTGCCAACAGTTTCCCGAGATTAGACGAAAGCATTCAGTACTTC

V: TRBV11-2
D: -
J: TRBJ2-5
size: few
CDR3: CASSPGQTTLQETQYF
DNA: TGTGCCAGCAGCCCCGGACAGACGACCCTCCAAGAGACCCAGTACTTC

V: TRBV7-2
D: -
J: TRBJ2-7
size: few
CDR3: CASSLVLAGGEQYF
DNA: TGTGCCAGCAGCTTAGTATTGGCAGGGGGGGAGCAGTACTTC

V: TRBV11-2
D: -
J: TRBJ1-1
size: few
CDR3: CASSLGIYTEAFF
DNA: TGTGCCAGCAGCTTAGGAATATACACTGAAGCTTTCTTT

V: TRBV7-6
D: -
J: TRBJ1-3
size: -
CDR3: CASSSFPAGNSGNTIYF
DNA: TGTGCCAGCAGCTCCTTCCCGGCGGGGAACTCTGGAAACACCATATATTTT

V: TRBV7-2
D: -
J: TRBJ2-3
size: many
CDR3: CASSLGPGRTWSTQYF
DNA: TGTGCCAGCAGCTTAGGACCGGGACGCACATGGAGTACGCAGTATTTT

V: TRBV25-1
D: TRBD2
J: TRBJ2-7
size: -
CDR3: CASGGASGNYEQYF
DNA: TGTGCCAGCGGTGGGGCTAGCGGTAACTACGAGCAGTACTTC

V: TRBV20-1
D: TRBD2
J: TRBJ2-3
size: -
CDR3: CSALTLAGVDTDTQYF
DNA: TGCAGTGCCTTAACACTAGCGGGAGTCGATACAGATACGCAGTATTTT

V: TRBV11-2
D: -
J: TRBJ2-5
size: -
CDR3: CASSFVASRKETQYF
DNA: TGTGCCAGCAGCTTTGTGGCTAGCCGTAAAGAGACCCAGTACTTC

V: TRBV27
D: TRBD1
J: TRBJ2-7
size: many
CDR3: CASSPRATSWTGGTYEQYF
DNA: TGTGCCAGCAGTCCGAGAGCAACTTCATGGACAGGGGGTACCTACGAGCAGTACTTC

V: TRBV7-2
D: TRBD1
J: TRBJ1-2
size: many
CDR3: CASSLDRGSSGYTF
DNA: TGTGCCAGCAGCTTAGACAGGGGGAGTAGTGGCTACACCTTC

V: TRBV7-9
D: -
J: TRBJ2-4
size: few
CDR3: CASSEPGAAKNIQYF
DNA: TGTGCCAGCAGCGAACCGGGGGCAGCCAAAAACATTCAGTACTTC

V: TRBV7-3
D: -
J: TRBJ2-1
size: few
CDR3: CASSLSPALGYNEQFF
DNA: TGTGCCAGCAGCTTAAGCCCCGCCCTTGGATACAATGAGCAGTTCTTC

V: TRBV5-6
D: -
J: TRBJ2-3
size: -
CDR3: CASSLYPSTDTQYF
DNA: TGTGCCAGCAGCTTATACCCTAGCACAGATACGCAGTATTTT

V: TRBV6-2/TRBV6-3
D: -
J: TRBJ2-1
size: -
CDR3: CASSIRTGKLYNEQFF
DNA: TGTGCCAGCAGTATTAGGACTGGCAAACTTTACAATGAGCAGTTCTTC

V: TRBV2
D: -
J: TRBJ2-7
size: few
CDR3: CASSGVDGLTIPYEQYF
DNA: TGTGCCAGCAGTGGGGTCGACGGCCTCACCATTCCCTACGAGCAGTACTTC

V: TRBV6-5
D: -
J: TRBJ2-2
size: -
CDR3: CASDSNTGELFF
DNA: TGTGCCAGCGACAGTAACACCGGGGAGCTGTTTTTT

V: TRBV15
D: TRBD1
J: TRBJ2-3
size: -
CDR3: CATSREGQGKGDTQYF
DNA: TGTGCCACCAGCAGAGAAGGACAGGGGAAGGGCGATACGCAGTATTTT

V: TRBV11-2
D: -
J: TRBJ1-1
size: many
CDR3: CASSKRENTEAFF
DNA: TGTGCCAGCAGCAAAAGGGAGAACACTGAAGCTTTCTTT

V: TRBV29-1
D: TRBD1
J: TRBJ2-1
size: many
CDR3: CSVEAPGQGNEQFF
DNA: TGCAGCGTTGAAGCTCCGGGACAGGGGAATGAGCAGTTCTTC

V: TRBV5-4
D: TRBD2
J: TRBJ2-2
size: -
CDR3: CASSRNGRDTGELFF
DNA: TGTGCCAGCAGCCGGAACGGGAGGGACACCGGGGAGCTGTTTTTT

V: TRBV5-1
D: -
J: TRBJ1-5
size: -
CDR3: CASSLEAGANQPQHF
DNA: TGCGCCAGCAGCTTGGAGGCAGGGGCTAATCAGCCCCAGCATTTT

V: TRBV6-1
D: -
J: TRBJ1-2
size: many
CDR3: CASSGGGYGYTF
DNA: TGTGCCAGCAGTGGGGGTGGCTATGGCTACACCTTC

V: TRBV29-1
D: -
J: TRBJ1-2
size: few
CDR3: CSVVGVAGAGYTF
DNA: TGCAGCGTTGTCGGCGTCGCCGGAGCTGGCTACACCTTC

V: TRBV7-3
D: -
J: TRBJ1-1
size: -
CDR3: CASSAIRQIKTEAFF
DNA: TGTGCCAGCAGCGCAATAAGACAGATTAAAACTGAAGCTTTCTTT

V: TRBV5-4
D: -
J: TRBJ2-7
size: -
CDR3: CASSRDVAYEQYF
DNA: TGTGCCAGCAGCCGGGACGTCGCCTACGAGCAGTACTTC

V: TRBV5-5
D: -
J: TRBJ2-3
size: few
CDR3: CASSSDSNTDTQYF
DNA: TGTGCCAGCAGCTCAGACTCGAACACAGATACGCAGTATTTT

V: TRBV20-1
D: -
J: TRBJ2-3
size: -
CDR3: CSARDGQRSTDTQYF
DNA: TGCAGTGCCAGAGACGGACAGCGAAGCACAGATACGCAGTATTTT

V: TRBV5-1
D: -
J: TRBJ2-7
size: -
CDR3: CASSLDTGPIEQYF
DNA: TGCGCCAGCAGCCTAGACACGGGTCCGATTGAGCAGTACTTC

V: TRBV5-5
D: -
J: TRBJ2-7
size: few
CDR3: CASSQMDTTRPYEQYF
DNA: TGTGCCAGCAGCCAAATGGACACCACGCGCCCCTACGAGCAGTACTTC

V: TRBV7-6
D: TRBD1
J: TRBJ2-7
size: -
CDR3: CASSPTGTGPYEPYF
DNA: TGTGCCAGCAGCCCCACGGGGACAGGGCCCTACGAGCCGTACTTC

V: TRBV7-2
D: -
J: TRBJ2-7
size: many
CDR3: CASSLPPGSYEQYF
DNA: TGTGCCAGCAGCCTCCCGCCGGGCTCCTACGAGCAGTACTTC

V: TRBV9
D: -
J: TRBJ2-5
size: -
CDR3: CASSVEWRVGETQYF
DNA: TGTGCCAGCAGCGTAGAATGGCGTGTAGGAGAGACCCAGTACTTC

V: TRBV12-3/TRBV12-4
D: -
J: TRBJ2-1
size: many
CDR3: CASSPGTPGNEQFF
DNA: TGTGCCAGCAGCCCAGGGACACCGGGTAATGAGCAGTTCTTC

V: TRBV7-6
D: -
J: TRBJ2-4
size: few
CDR3: CASSLWTVLAKNIQYF
DNA: TGTGCCAGCAGCCTATGGACAGTCCTAGCCAAAAACATTCAGTACTTC

V: TRBV5-4
D: -
J: TRBJ2-1
size: -
CDR3: CASSVGKLGGRDEQFF
DNA: TGTGCCAGCAGCGTGGGTAAACTCGGGGGAAGGGATGAGCAGTTCTTC

V: TRBV6-6
D: TRBD1
J: TRBJ2-1
size: few
CDR3: CASHTRTGVNEQFF
DNA: TGTGCCAGCCATACTAGGACAGGGGTTAACGAGCAGTTCTTC

V: TRBV20-1
D: TRBD1
J: TRBJ1-2
size: -
CDR3: CSARGGDRENYGYTF
DNA: TGCAGTGCTAGAGGGGGGGACAGGGAGAACTATGGCTACACCTTC

V: TRBV5-6
D: TRBD1
J: TRBJ2-1
size: -
CDR3: CASSLVGRGHNEQFF
DNA: TGTGCCAGCAGCTTGGTAGGTAGGGGGCACAATGAGCAGTTCTTC

V: TRBV4-1
D: TRBD1
J: TRBJ2-3
size: -
CDR3: CASSQLPGQPADTQYF
DNA: TGCGCCAGCAGCCAACTACCGGGACAGCCCGCAGATACGCAGTATTTT

V: TRBV28
D: TRBD2
J: TRBJ2-5
size: few
CDR3: CASSFSSGRVNQYF
DNA: TGTGCCAGCAGTTTCTCCAGCGGGAGGGTCAACCAGTACTTC

V: TRBV7-2
D: TRBD1
J: TRBJ1-5
size: many
CDR3: CASSSGTVNQPQHF
DNA: TGTGCCAGCAGCTCCGGGACAGTCAATCAGCCCCAGCATTTT

V: TRBV7-2
D: TRBD2
J: TRBJ2-7
size: many
CDR3: CASSLSGDSYEQYF
DNA: TGTGCCAGCAGCTTAAGCGGGGACTCCTACGAGCAGTACTTC

V: TRBV6-2/TRBV6-3
D: -
J: TRBJ2-3
size: few
CDR3: CASSFRGQRADGTQYF
DNA: TGTGCCAGCAGTTTTCGTGGACAGCGGGCTGACGGTACGCAGTATTTT

V: TRBV12-3/TRBV12-4
D: -
J: TRBJ2-5
size: few
CDR3: CASIPQGETQYF
DNA: TGTGCCAGCATCCCCCAGGGAGAGACCCAGTACTTC

V: TRBV10-2
D: TRBD2
J: TRBJ2-7
size: -
CDR3: CASSDTSGNSYEQYF
DNA: TGCGCCAGCAGTGATACTAGCGGAAACTCCTACGAGCAGTACTTC

V: TRBV14
D: TRBD2
J: TRBJ2-1
size: few
CDR3: CASSQPLGAVTASGGWLSYNEQFF
DNA: TGTGCCAGCAGCCAGCCCCTTGGGGCAGTCACGGCTAGCGGGGGTTGGCTATCCTACAATGAGCAGTTCTTC

V: TRBV29-1
D: TRBD1
J: TRBJ2-1
size: -
CDR3: CSVRDRASNEQFF
DNA: TGCAGCGTCCGGGACAGGGCTTCCAATGAGCAGTTCTTC